This section outlines one T cell receptor beta chain sequence together with its context. Original data processing: The assay estimated nucleated cells by amplifying reference gene primers. The data were produced by immunoSEQ multiplex PCR, yet TCRdb's version contains in-frame clones alone and is incomplete. That table supplies the V and J calls and clone size; D and trimming were determined from the DNA. In the table there are about 490,000 clones, roughly 88% of which are singletons. Trimming stripped 3 bases from V and 0 bases from J, with 17 bases between. Germline V CDR1 and CDR2: KGHSH, LQKENI. This CDR3 is 17 amino acids long. This entry is derived from a study of blood T cell repertoires in COVID-19. Study overall: Italy, Spain and the United States were the sources of the convalescent and acute COVID-19 samples. The analysed material was cDNA or gDNA that came from T cells, B-cell-depleted T cells, or PBMCs.

The receptor's source is a human donor in a cohort sampled during active COVID-19. Sequencing was performed on peripheral blood. The rearrangement uses TRBV18 and TRBJ1-2, with D possibly TRBD1 on 6 matching bases. CDR3 protein: CASSPGAGVLPNYGYTF. The CDR3 DNA follows: TGTGCCAGCTCACCGGGGGCAGGGGTCCTCCCTAACTATGGCTACACCTTC.